This record looks at one T cell receptor (beta chain) sequence and its context. Produced via immunoSEQ multiplex PCR; TCRdb's table is partial and in-frame only. The table shows approximately 220,000 clones, with 85% to 95% occurring only once. This sample was taken from a study of control samples from healthy donors and cancer patients. The sample was blood. The source is a man aged 50 to 59 in good health.

The CDR3 region has the DNA TGTGCCACCTCGAGGGGGGGCACTGAAGCTTTCTTT. This translates into CATSRGGTEAFF. V and J are TRBV6-5 and TRBJ1-1, with D tentatively TRBD1 (6 bases). Germline V lookup: CDR1 MNHEY, CDR2 SVGAGI. V was shortened by 10 bases and J by 4 bases, with 13 bases between the two germline ends. The CDR3 consists of 12 residues.